The rows below give T cell receptor beta chains drawn from one sample of a study of T cell responses to AZD1222 COVID-19 vaccine. The repertoire was sequenced with immunoSEQ multiplex PCR; TCRdb's copy has only in-frame clones and lacks some. The sample lists 210,000 or so clones; around 93% were seen once. Sequencing was performed on peripheral blood, taken on day 0 of MenACWY control vaccination. These receptor sequences come from an adult in good health. Both conserved end residues are part of each CDR3.

V gene: TRBV21-1
J gene: TRBJ2-1
CDR3 protein: CASSAARDRVYNEQFF

V gene: TRBV14
J gene: TRBJ2-5
CDR3 protein: CASSQERRAGTETQYF

V gene: TRBV9
J gene: TRBJ1-2
CDR3 protein: CASSLQGSGYTF

V gene: TRBV5-1
J gene: TRBJ1-1
CDR3 protein: CASRRGDPGTGNTEAFF

V gene: TRBV18
J gene: TRBJ2-7
CDR3 protein: CASSPFAGTGMHEQYF

V gene: TRBV6-5
J gene: TRBJ1-5
CDR3 protein: CASSLALDQPQHF

V gene: TRBV6-5
J gene: TRBJ1-5
CDR3 protein: CASSYDYLGNQPQHF

V gene: TRBV18
J gene: TRBJ1-1
CDR3 protein: CASSPGATNTEAFF

V gene: TRBV11-2
J gene: TRBJ2-7
CDR3 protein: CASSLDVAASYEQYF

V gene: TRBV30
J gene: TRBJ1-3
CDR3 protein: CAWRQGMWGNTIYF

V gene: TRBV6-2/TRBV6-3
J gene: TRBJ1-2
CDR3 protein: CASSYSAYGYTF

V gene: TRBV18
J gene: TRBJ2-5
CDR3 protein: CASSPGYQETQYF

V gene: TRBV19
J gene: TRBJ1-2
CDR3 protein: CASSIDAQRGYGYTF

V gene: TRBV18
J gene: TRBJ2-7
CDR3 protein: CASSPSRHGHEQYF

V gene: TRBV10-3
J gene: TRBJ1-1
CDR3 protein: CAISAYRATEAFF

V gene: TRBV6-5
J gene: TRBJ2-2
CDR3 protein: CASNGLDNTGELFF

V gene: TRBV7-2
J gene: TRBJ1-2
CDR3 protein: CASSLGLSYGYTF

V gene: TRBV6-4
J gene: TRBJ2-2
CDR3 protein: CASSDASGGPSGELFF

V gene: TRBV28
J gene: TRBJ2-7
CDR3 protein: CASSPGQSYEQYF

V gene: TRBV19
J gene: TRBJ1-4
CDR3 protein: CASSPGQGGGINEKLFF

V gene: TRBV3-1/TRBV3-2
J gene: TRBJ1-1
CDR3 protein: CASSLTGTSAEAFF

V gene: TRBV27
J gene: TRBJ1-1
CDR3 protein: CASSLSGPTEAFF

V gene: TRBV12-3/TRBV12-4
J gene: TRBJ2-3
CDR3 protein: CASRRDRRDTQYF

V gene: TRBV30
J gene: TRBJ1-1
CDR3 protein: CASLGGTEAFF

V gene: TRBV15
J gene: TRBJ2-1
CDR3 protein: CATSRARVTNEQFF

V gene: TRBV5-1
J gene: TRBJ2-1
CDR3 protein: CASRDPSNTQFF

V gene: TRBV3-1/TRBV3-2
J gene: TRBJ1-4
CDR3 protein: CASSQVPNEKLFF

V gene: TRBV6-5
J gene: TRBJ1-3
CDR3 protein: CASSYRGAAGNTIYF

V gene: TRBV11-1
J gene: TRBJ1-1
CDR3 protein: CASSLRGGNTEAFF

V gene: TRBV11-2
J gene: TRBJ2-1
CDR3 protein: CASSPGTYNEQFF

V gene: TRBV7-9
J gene: TRBJ1-1
CDR3 protein: CASSPLRGNTEAFF

V gene: TRBV4-1
J gene: TRBJ2-2
CDR3 protein: CASSQSNPSGELFF

V gene: TRBV7-2
J gene: TRBJ1-4
CDR3 protein: CASSPDRGDEKLFF

V gene: TRBV30
J gene: TRBJ1-3
CDR3 protein: CAWSVPRTGGVLAAGNTIYF

V gene: TRBV7-2
J gene: TRBJ1-3
CDR3 protein: CASSSQGHRGSGNTIYF

V gene: TRBV28
J gene: TRBJ2-1
CDR3 protein: CASSFDSGFGNEQFF

V gene: TRBV30
J gene: TRBJ2-1
CDR3 protein: CASLTGGDEQFF

V gene: TRBV6-6
J gene: TRBJ2-3
CDR3 protein: CASSYSTRGKDTQYF

V gene: TRBV18
J gene: TRBJ1-5
CDR3 protein: CASSPLLNGVGQPQHF

V gene: TRBV12-3/TRBV12-4
J gene: TRBJ1-2
CDR3 protein: CASSLSNGRGYTF

V gene: TRBV11-2
J gene: TRBJ2-1
CDR3 protein: CASSLDHLNEQFF

V gene: TRBV7-6
J gene: TRBJ2-7
CDR3 protein: CASSGGVGGAYSYEQYF

V gene: TRBV27
J gene: TRBJ2-7
CDR3 protein: CASSLSGTGVSYEQYF

V gene: TRBV4-2
J gene: TRBJ2-7
CDR3 protein: CASSLDRGEGDEQYF

V gene: TRBV7-9
J gene: TRBJ2-2
CDR3 protein: CASSLDDRGELFF

V gene: TRBV10-3
J gene: TRBJ2-3
CDR3 protein: CAISDKRGASTDTQYF

V gene: TRBV3-1/TRBV3-2
J gene: TRBJ1-1
CDR3 protein: CASSRASTNTEAFF